This TCR beta chain was sequenced during a study of blood T cells in healthy people across ages (dated by TCRdb to between 2014 and 2017). For context, the study as a whole: In model experiments, roughly one uniquely barcoded TCR beta cDNA molecule per two T cells was captured by template switching. Using deep sequencing normalized with unique cDNA molecular identifiers, the study measured how TCR beta repertoire diversity changes with age. The study analyzed two additional independent replicas of 1 million unique cDNA reads from the same blood draw for two donors, one aged 18 to 29 and one aged 80 or older. To avoid experimental bias, donors of different ages were distributed randomly across sequencing lanes. Donors were grouped into four age groups: young (average roughly 15 years), middle-aged (less than 40), aged (over 55) and long-lived (about 89).

Library construction relied on 5' RACE. The sample was run on an Illumina HiSeq 2500. A second PCR of about 6 to 12 cycles was run with a J-beta primer mix and a sample-barcoded 5' primer. A unique molecular identifier was introduced onto each TCR beta cDNA molecule by a template-switch 5' adaptor carrying 12 random nucleotides. At least 2.5 million CDR3-containing paired-end reads were obtained from each sample. First-strand cDNA was synthesized from all RNA with the Mint cDNA synthesis kit, primed by a TRBC-specific oligonucleotide. After uracil-DNA glycosylase treatment, a first 18-cycle PCR used universal primers M1SS and BC2_uni_R on all cDNA. The study's processing was this. For normalization, 1 million high-quality reads, each with a distinct molecular identifier, were randomly selected from each sample. Instead of being binned into consensus sequences, reads that shared molecular identifiers were thrown out. MiTCR, run with a Q25 quality threshold and the strictest error-elimination algorithm, handled CDR3 identification, clonotype clustering and error correction. A nonparametric unseen species model using Euler transformation provided a lower-bound estimate of total TCR beta diversity. In-frame beta chains were kept once TCRdb had trimmed the public reads at Q25 with fastp and called clones with MiXCR. Records with the same CDR3 protein are collapsed into one entry carrying the most frequent genes and DNA. The V and J calls here are based on TCRdb, not the publication. The sample table records around 1.5 million distinct CDR3 sequences; 40% to 50% of these occur just once. The ten largest clones capture approximately 7.9% of the sample.

The roughly 39 donors, aged about 6 to 100 years, were systemically healthy Caucasian individuals from Russia. Each donor gave approximately 9.3 milliliters of peripheral blood, collected into EDTA-treated Vacutainer tubes. Ficoll-Paque density-gradient centrifugation was used to isolate PBMCs, with at least 7 million per sample. Total RNA, at least 6 micrograms per sample, was extracted from PBMCs with Trizol reagent. For every donor, an aliquot of PBMCs went through flow cytometry to measure the percentages of naive CD45RAhigh/CD27high T cells. The CDR3 measures 18 amino acids from cysteine to phenylalanine. Left in the record is the CDR3 DNA by itself, 54 bases read in frame from the first base. Sequences MNHEY (CDR1) and SVGEGT (CDR2) are obtained from the germline V gene. The germline ends are 22 bases apart after V is trimmed by 7 bases and J by 0 bases. The paper's findings and limits, for the study overall: Since profiling was done on bulk unsorted PBMCs, naive and antigen-experienced compartments could not be conclusively compared. Because donor CMV infection status was unknown, age-related changes in expanded clonotypes were potentially confounded. Estimates of total diversity from one million sequenced T cells were regarded as lower bounds and underestimates. A strong correlation was found between observed TCR beta diversity and the percentage of naive T cells measured by flow cytometry. The long-lived group showed more naive CD4+ T cells, fewer expanded clones and increased TCR diversity than the aged group, suggesting age selection. Observed TCR beta diversity per million T cells fell roughly linearly with age, and a significant reduction was already apparent by age around 39.

Turning to this clonotype: What antigen it recognizes has not been identified. No per-base quality is available; no much larger clone lies one base away.

Sequences were obtained from blood. The TCR sequence derives from a woman aged 18-30 years in good health. The V and J segments used are TRBV6-2 or TRBV6-3 and TRBJ2-1; the D gene is perhaps TRBD1 or TRBD2, each of them matching over 6 bases. The CDR3 has the sequence CASTASGWGTHSYNEQFF. The DNA sequence follows: TGTGCCAGCACCGCCAGCGGGTGGGGGACACACTCCTACAATGAGCAGTTCTTC.